The 27 T cell receptor beta chains below come from one sample, sequenced in a study of T cell repertoires in aging, cancer and after chemotherapy (dated by TCRdb to 2018 to 2020). TCR beta rearrangements were amplified from genomic DNA extracted from peripheral blood rather than from sorted cells or RNA. Sequencing used an Illumina MiSeq. Rearranged TRB sequences spanning V, D and J segments were amplified by multiplex touch-down PCR using a mixed TRB-A/B primer pool. TCRdb reanalyzed the raw reads on its own, using fastp at Q25 for trimming and MiXCR for clone calling, and kept in-frame beta chains. Duplicate CDR3 protein sequences are folded into a single record with the most common DNA and genes. In all, the sample holds roughly 1,400 distinct CDR3 sequences, and less than 50% of those were seen once. Together, the top ten hold roughly 35% of the sample. The sequencing sample was made of blood. The receptors originated from a human donor with a blood cancer.

The V and J genes are TRBV12-3 or TRBV12-4 and TRBJ2-5; 10 bases agree with TRBD2. J gave up 5 bases and V 0 bases, and 6 bases lay outside the gene matches. The CDR3 sequence is 16 residues long. CDR3 amino acids: CASSLALAGDGETQYF. The CDR3 DNA reads as TGTGCCAGCAGTTTAGCGCTAGCGGGAGACGGTGAGACCCAGTACTTC.

This chain connects TRBV20-1 to TRBJ2-7; TRBD2 is a possible D gene (6 bases). The germline V gene encodes CDR1 DFQATT and CDR2 SNEGSKA (reference sequence). CDR3 size: 11 residues. The CDR3 sequence is CSAGRSYEQYF. DNA for the CDR3: TGCAGCGCGGGGAGGTCCTACGAGCAGTACTTC.

The chain carries TRBV5-6 and TRBJ2-1, with no clear D. V was trimmed by 1 base and J by 3 bases, leaving 11 bases between them. In germline, CDR1 is SGHDT, CDR2 YYEEEE. The CDR3 has 15 amino acids. CDR3 amino acids: CASSLYALDYNEQFF. Written as DNA, the CDR3 is TGTGCCAGCAGCTTGTACGCTCTTGACTACAATGAGCAGTTCTTC. The variable domain in full, with the rest retrieved from reference TRBV5-6 and TRBJ2-1, is DAGVTQSPTHLIKTRGQQVTLRCSPKSGHDTVSWYQQALGQGPQFIFQYYEEEERQRGNFPDRFSGHQFPNYSSELNVNALLLGDSALYLCASSLYALDYNEQFFGPGTRLTVL.

Only a few counts were recorded for this clonotype. The chain is built from TRBV12-3 or TRBV12-4 and TRBJ1-1; D remains unclear. Between the trimmed V and J ends, which lost 1 base and 8 bases, there was a span of 5 bases. The CDR3 spans 11 residues. The CDR3 coding sequence is TGTGCCAGCAGTTTAGGCAGGGAAGCTTTCTTT. It translates to CASSLGREAFF.

The rearrangement joins TRBV7-3 to TRBJ2-5; possible D gene TRBD1, 6 bases. Germline CDR1 and CDR2: SGHTA and FQGTGA. V lost 8 bases, J lost 5 bases, and 15 bases lay in between. The CDR3 covers 13 residues. The CDR3 region has the DNA TGTGCCAGCGCATACAGGGAAGGGGAGACCCAGTACTTC. Residues: CASAYREGETQYF.

The chain recombines TRBV6-6 with TRBJ2-1, with 9 bases fitting TRBD2. The CDR3 contains 15 residues. J was trimmed by 4 bases and V by 5 bases; bases with no gene match: 6. The germline CDR1 and CDR2 sequences are MNHNY and SVGAGI (reference sequence). The CDR3 reads CASSGAGGKYNEQFF. The CDR3, as DNA: TGTGCCAGCAGTGGAGCGGGGGGAAAATACAATGAGCAGTTCTTC.

This clonotype appeared a few times. CDR3 protein: CAISGEGQGYSNEQFF. The CDR3 bases are TGTGCCATCAGTGGGGAAGGACAGGGGTATAGTAATGAGCAGTTCTTC. The chain recombines TRBV10-3 with TRBJ2-1; TRBD1 aligns across 9 bases. The CDR3 spans 16 residues. In germline, CDR1 is ENHRY, CDR2 SYGVKD. Losses at the gene ends were 4 bases for V and 7 bases for J; bases not matched to a gene: 11.

CDR3 coding DNA: TGTGCCACCAGCAGGACTCAGGACAGGGTCTACGAGCAGTACTTC. Translated, it gives CATSRTQDRVYEQYF. The V and J genes are TRBV15 and TRBJ2-7, with 8 bases matching TRBD1. The V segment lost 3 bases and the J segment 3 bases; nucleotides outside the gene matches: 7. Germline V gene lookup returns CDR1 LNHNV and CDR2 YYDKDF (reference sequence). This CDR3 comprises 15 residues.

The chain carries TRBV6-2 or TRBV6-3 and TRBJ2-5; 7 nucleotides agree with TRBD2. CDR1 and CDR2 from the germline V gene are MNHEY and SVGEGT. Trimming removed 5 bases from V and 3 bases from J; junction bases left unmatched: 15. The CDR3 has 17 residues. In DNA form, the CDR3 reads TGTGCCAGCAGTCGCTTCACTAGCGATCTGGGGGAAGAGACCCAGTACTTC. Residues: CASSRFTSDLGEETQYF.

This clonotype is large within its sample. The chain uses TRBV6-1 and TRBJ2-7, with 8 nucleotides matching TRBD1. V shed 2 bases, J shed 5 bases, and the junction held 8 bases outside the gene matches. CDR3 length: 15 residues. CDR1 and CDR2 from the germline V gene are MNHNS and SASEGT. DNA for the CDR3: TGTGCCAGCAGTGAACTCGGGACAGGAGGTAACGAGCAGTACTTC. Amino acid sequence: CASSELGTGGNEQYF.

The chain links TRBV20-1 to TRBJ2-7; no clear D gene. The CDR3 sequence is 15 residues long. Between the trimmed V and J ends, which lost 0 bases and 0 bases, there was a span of 12 bases. The germline CDR1 and CDR2 sequences are DFQATT and SNEGSKA (reference sequence). CDR3 amino acids: CSARDLGHSSYEQYF. As DNA, the CDR3 is TGCAGTGCTAGAGATCTAGGTCACAGCTCCTACGAGCAGTACTTC.

As concerns this clonotype: Being one base from a much bigger clone, this may be a read error. The chain uses TRBV6-5 and TRBJ2-5; TRBD1 is a possible D gene (6 bases). CDR3 size: 15 residues. Germline CDR1 MNHEY, CDR2 SVGAGI. The CDR3 here is CASSYSGAWQETKYF. CDR3 sequence (DNA): TGTGCCAGCAGTTACTCGGGGGCTTGGCAAGAGACCAAGTACTTC.

V gene TRBV29-1 combines with J gene TRBJ1-1; D might be TRBD1 (6 bases). V was pared by 6 bases and J by 5 bases, with 13 bases between. Germline V gene data show CDR1 as SQVTM and CDR2 as ANQGSEA. This CDR3 region has 12 residues. The CDR3 here is CSVKPQGTEAFF. CDR3 nucleotides: TGCAGCGTCAAACCACAGGGTACTGAAGCTTTCTTT.

This clonotype is deemed large (0.1 to 1%). V and J are TRBV6-5 and TRBJ2-6, with D unresolved. The V gene's germline CDR1 is MNHEY and CDR2 SVGAGI. V was shortened by 2 bases and J by 2 bases, with 10 bases between the two germline ends. The CDR3 is made up of 16 amino acids. Written as DNA, the CDR3 is TGTGCCAGCAGTTACCCAAAGGGTGCTGGGGCCAACGTCCTGACTTTC. Amino acids: CASSYPKGAGANVLTF.

The chain has TRBV11-3 and TRBJ2-3, with a weak D call TRBD1 (5 bases). Trimming took off 1 base at V and 2 bases at J, with 13 bases between the two ends. CDR1 is SGHNT, CDR2 YENEEA, per germline. The CDR3 spans 16 residues. CDR3 sequence reads: CASSLGRAGPTDTQYF. CDR3 sequence (DNA): TGTGCCAGCAGCTTAGGCAGGGCCGGGCCCACAGATACGCAGTATTTT.

This chain links TRBV20-1 with TRBJ2-3, with 10 positions matching TRBD1. The CDR3 is made up of 15 amino acids. J lost 1 base, V lost 5 bases, and 6 bases had no gene match. CDR1 DFQATT and CDR2 SNEGSKA come from the germline V gene (reference sequence). The CDR3 sequence: CSALTGTGGTDTQYF. CDR3 DNA: TGCAGTGCTCTTACCGGGACAGGGGGCACAGATACGCAGTATTTT.

By share of the sample, this clonotype is medium-sized (0.01 to 0.1%). The rearrangement uses TRBV12-3 or TRBV12-4 and TRBJ2-3; 8 bases fit TRBD2. The ends lost 1 base at V and 4 bases at J; junction bases unmatched: 10. The CDR3 has 17 residues. The CDR3 loop is CASSLGRLAFRADTQYF. CDR3 DNA: TGTGCCAGCAGTTTAGGCCGACTAGCGTTCCGGGCAGATACGCAGTATTTT.

CDR3 region: CASSLGDYGYTF. The CDR3 region has the DNA TGTGCCAGCAGCCTGGGCGACTATGGCTACACCTTC. The V gene is TRBV6-5, the J gene TRBJ1-2, with unresolved D. Trimming took 6 bases from V and 3 from J, leaving 8 bases between them. The CDR3 runs 12 residues. Germline CDR1 and CDR2: MNHEY and SVGAGI.

This chain connects TRBV6-5 to TRBJ2-3; a possible D gene is TRBD2 (5 bases). The germline V gene has CDR1 MNHEY and CDR2 SVGAGI. The CDR3 contains 17 residues. The V end lost 6 bases, the J end lost 0 bases, and 19 bases lay between the germline ends. The CDR3 region has the DNA TGTGCCAGCAGCCGACAACTAGGTGGTTTCAGCACAGATACGCAGTATTTT. It specifies CASSRQLGGFSTDTQYF.

The V gene is TRBV5-4, the J gene TRBJ2-1; D is possibly TRBD1 or TRBD2 (6 bases each). The germline V and J ends were trimmed by 6 bases and 2 bases, with 15 bases remaining between them. The germline gives CDR1 SGHNT, CDR2 YYREEE (reference sequence). This CDR3 region has 15 residues. Here the CDR3 DNA reads TGTGCCAGCAACAAAGGGGGGAAGACCTACAATGAGCAGTTCTTC. Its protein product is CASNKGGKTYNEQFF.

This clonotype is large (0.1 to 1%) by share. The gene calls are TRBV19 and TRBJ1-4, with TRBD1 as a possible D gene (6 bases). CDR3 length: 13 amino acids. V was shortened by 6 bases and J by 14 bases, with 19 bases between the two germline ends. Looked up from germline, CDR1 is LNHDA and CDR2 is SQIVND (reference sequence). For the CDR3, the DNA is TGTGCCAGTAGCTCCGGGACATTGCGTGACCTGTTTTTT. Residues: CASSSGTLRDLFF.

By sample fraction, this clonotype is large (0.1 to 1%). This chain joins TRBV12-3 or TRBV12-4 and TRBJ2-6; D gene unclear. Trimming removed 5 bases at V and 0 bases at J, with 8 bases between. CDR3 length: 15 amino acids. The CDR3 nucleotides are TGTGCCAGCAGTGCTGGGTCCTCTGGGGCCAACGTCCTGACTTTC. Translation: CASSAGSSGANVLTF.

The chain couples TRBV19 to TRBJ1-6; D is unclear. The CDR3 has 14 residues. V lost 7 bases, J lost 5 bases, and 12 bases lay in between. Germline V CDR1 and CDR2: LNHDA, SQIVND (reference sequence). CDR3 nucleotides: TGTGCCAGTAAAAGTACGGCTAATAATTCACCCCTCCACTTT. This codes for CASKSTANNSPLHF.

This clonotype was seen only a few times. V and J are TRBV7-2 and TRBJ1-1; 8 bases are a match to TRBD1. Germline V gene lookup returns CDR1 SGHTA and CDR2 FQGNSA. CDR3 size: 16 residues. The V and J ends lost 5 bases and 3 bases, in that order; junction bases with no gene match: 11. The CDR3 sequence: CASSPIEDRADTEAFF. CDR3 DNA: TGTGCCAGCAGCCCAATCGAGGACAGGGCGGACACTGAAGCTTTCTTT.

The V and J genes are TRBV30 and TRBJ1-3; no clear D gene. Germline V CDR1 and CDR2: GTSNPN, SVGIG (reference sequence). The CDR3 is made up of 12 amino acids. V gave up 4 bases and J gave up 4 bases, with 8 bases separating them. Here the CDR3 reads CAWKGSGNTIYF. CDR3 in DNA: TGTGCCTGGAAGGGTTCGGGAAACACCATATATTTT.

Within the sample, this clonotype is large. This chain links TRBV6-5 with TRBJ2-7, with D hard to call. With 8 bases removed from V and 5 bases from J, the gap between germline ends came to 10 bases. The CDR3 is 11 residues long. Germline CDR1 MNHEY, CDR2 SVGAGI. CDR3 amino acids: CASGSLDEQYF. For the CDR3, the DNA is TGTGCCAGCGGATCCCTAGACGAGCAGTACTTC.

This sequence joins TRBV7-9 and TRBJ2-1, with D maybe TRBD2 (6 bases). The CDR3 is 15 residues long. Between the trimmed V and J ends, which lost 0 bases and 6 bases, there was a span of 12 bases. Germline loops: CDR1 SEHNR, CDR2 FQNEAQ (reference sequence). In DNA, the CDR3 is TGTGCCAGCAGCTTAGCGCGGGGATTGGGCAATGAGCAGTTCTTC. Encoded protein: CASSLARGLGNEQFF.